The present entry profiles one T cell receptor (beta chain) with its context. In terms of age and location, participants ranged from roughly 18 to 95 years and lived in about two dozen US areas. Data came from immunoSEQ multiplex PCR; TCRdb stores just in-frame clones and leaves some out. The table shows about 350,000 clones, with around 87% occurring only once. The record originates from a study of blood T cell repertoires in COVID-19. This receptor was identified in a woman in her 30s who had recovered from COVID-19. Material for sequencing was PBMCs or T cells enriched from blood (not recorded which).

Here the CDR3 reads CASIPGQESRAQHF. In DNA, the CDR3 is TGTGCCAGCATCCCGGGACAGGAGTCTAGGGCCCAGCATTTT. V is TRBV6-2 or TRBV6-3 and J is TRBJ1-5, with 8 bases identical to TRBD1. The germline V gene has CDR1 MNHEY and CDR2 SVGEGT. The length of the CDR3 is 14 residues. J gave up 11 bases and V 7 bases, and 13 bases lay outside the gene matches.